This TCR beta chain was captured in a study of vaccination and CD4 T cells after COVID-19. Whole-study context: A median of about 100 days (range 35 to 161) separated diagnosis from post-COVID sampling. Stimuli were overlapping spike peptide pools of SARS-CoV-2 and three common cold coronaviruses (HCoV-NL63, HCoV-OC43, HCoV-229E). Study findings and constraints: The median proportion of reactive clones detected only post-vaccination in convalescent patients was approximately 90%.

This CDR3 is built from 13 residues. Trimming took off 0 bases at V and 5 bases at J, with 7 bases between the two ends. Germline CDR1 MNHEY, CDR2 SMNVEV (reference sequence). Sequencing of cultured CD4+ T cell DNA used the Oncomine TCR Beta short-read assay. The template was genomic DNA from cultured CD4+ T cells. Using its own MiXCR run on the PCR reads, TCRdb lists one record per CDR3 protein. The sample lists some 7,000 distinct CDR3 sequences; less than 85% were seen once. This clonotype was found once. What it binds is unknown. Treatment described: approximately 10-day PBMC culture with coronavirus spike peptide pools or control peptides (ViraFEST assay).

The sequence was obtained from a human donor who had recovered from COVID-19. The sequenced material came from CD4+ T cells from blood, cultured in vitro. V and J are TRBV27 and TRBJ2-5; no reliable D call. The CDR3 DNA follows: TGTGCCAGCAGTTTATCAAGGATGGAGACCCAGTACTTC. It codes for CASSLSRMETQYF.